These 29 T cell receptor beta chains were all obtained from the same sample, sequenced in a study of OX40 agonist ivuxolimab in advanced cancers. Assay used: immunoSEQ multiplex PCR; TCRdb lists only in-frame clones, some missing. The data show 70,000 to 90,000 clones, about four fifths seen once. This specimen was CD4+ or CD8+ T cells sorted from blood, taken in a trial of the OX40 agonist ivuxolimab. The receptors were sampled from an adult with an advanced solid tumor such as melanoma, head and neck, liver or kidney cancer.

The CDR3 nucleotides are TGCGCCAGCAGCTTGGTCGGGGAGTCCCAACCCCAGCATTTT. Residues: CASSLVGESQPQHF. The chain joins TRBV5-1 to TRBJ1-5; no firm D call. The V end lost 0 bases, the J end lost 10 bases, and 14 bases lay between the germline ends. Germline loops: CDR1 SGHRS, CDR2 YFSETQ. The CDR3 length is 14 residues.

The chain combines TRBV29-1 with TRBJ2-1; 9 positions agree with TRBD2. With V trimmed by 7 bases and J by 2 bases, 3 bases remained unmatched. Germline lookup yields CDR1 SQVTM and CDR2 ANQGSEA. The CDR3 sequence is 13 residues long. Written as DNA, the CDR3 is TGCAGCGGCGGGAGGGTCCCCTACAATGAGCAGTTCTTC. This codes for CSGGRVPYNEQFF.

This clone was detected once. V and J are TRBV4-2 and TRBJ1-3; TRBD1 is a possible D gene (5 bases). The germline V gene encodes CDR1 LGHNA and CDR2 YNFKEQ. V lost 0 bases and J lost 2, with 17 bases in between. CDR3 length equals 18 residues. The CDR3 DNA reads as TGTGCCAGCAGCCAAGAAGGGCCGACGCGGACAACTGGAAACACCATATATTTT. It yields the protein CASSQEGPTRTTGNTIYF.

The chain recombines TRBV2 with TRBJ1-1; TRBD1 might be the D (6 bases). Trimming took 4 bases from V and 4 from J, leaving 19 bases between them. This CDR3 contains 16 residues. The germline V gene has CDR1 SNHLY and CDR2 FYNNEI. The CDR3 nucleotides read TGTGCCAGCAGTGTGGGGGGCGGGAGGTCCGTCACTGAAGCTTTCTTT. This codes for CASSVGGGRSVTEAFF.

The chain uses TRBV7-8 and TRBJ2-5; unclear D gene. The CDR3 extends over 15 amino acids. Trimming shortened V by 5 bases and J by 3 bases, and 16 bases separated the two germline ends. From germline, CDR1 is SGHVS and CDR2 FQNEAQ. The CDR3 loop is CASSQRGRWEETQYF. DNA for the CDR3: TGTGCCAGCAGCCAAAGAGGCCGCTGGGAAGAGACCCAGTACTTC.

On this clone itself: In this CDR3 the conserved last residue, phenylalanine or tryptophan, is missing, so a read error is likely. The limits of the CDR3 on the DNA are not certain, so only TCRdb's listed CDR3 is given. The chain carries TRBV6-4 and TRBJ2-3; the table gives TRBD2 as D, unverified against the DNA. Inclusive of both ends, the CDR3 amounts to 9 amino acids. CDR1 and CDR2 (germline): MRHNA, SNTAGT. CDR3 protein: CASSQERGG.

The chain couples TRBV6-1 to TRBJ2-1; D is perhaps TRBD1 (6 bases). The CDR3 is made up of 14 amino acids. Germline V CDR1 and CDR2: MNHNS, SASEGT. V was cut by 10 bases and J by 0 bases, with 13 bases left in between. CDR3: CATARGFSYNEQFF. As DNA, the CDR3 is TGTGCCACCGCGAGGGGGTTCTCCTACAATGAGCAGTTCTTC.

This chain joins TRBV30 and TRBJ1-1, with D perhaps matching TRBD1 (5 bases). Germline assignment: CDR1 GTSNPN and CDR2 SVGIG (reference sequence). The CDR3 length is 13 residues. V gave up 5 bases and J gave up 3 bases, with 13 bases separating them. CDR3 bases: TGTGCCTGGGCCAGACAGCCAGACACTGAAGCTTTCTTT. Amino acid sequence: CAWARQPDTEAFF.

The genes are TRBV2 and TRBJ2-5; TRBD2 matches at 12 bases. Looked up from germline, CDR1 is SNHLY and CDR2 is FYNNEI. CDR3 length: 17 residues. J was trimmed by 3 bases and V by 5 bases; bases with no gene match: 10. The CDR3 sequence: CASSPRFGLAGKETQYF. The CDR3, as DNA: TGTGCCAGCAGTCCTAGATTCGGACTAGCGGGGAAAGAGACCCAGTACTTC.

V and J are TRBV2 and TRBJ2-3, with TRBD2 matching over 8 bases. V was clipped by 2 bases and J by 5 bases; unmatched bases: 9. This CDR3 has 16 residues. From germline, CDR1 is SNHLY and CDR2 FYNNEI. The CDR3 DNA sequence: TGTGCCAGCAGTGAAAGGGAGCGGGGGTTGAAAGATACGCAGTATTTT. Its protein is CASSERERGLKDTQYF.

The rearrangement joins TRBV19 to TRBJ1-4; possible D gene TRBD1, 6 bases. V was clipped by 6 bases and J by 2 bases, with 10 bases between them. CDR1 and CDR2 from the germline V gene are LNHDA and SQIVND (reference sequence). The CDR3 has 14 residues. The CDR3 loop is CASRTGATNEKLFF. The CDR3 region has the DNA TGTGCCAGTAGGACAGGTGCGACTAATGAAAAACTGTTTTTT.

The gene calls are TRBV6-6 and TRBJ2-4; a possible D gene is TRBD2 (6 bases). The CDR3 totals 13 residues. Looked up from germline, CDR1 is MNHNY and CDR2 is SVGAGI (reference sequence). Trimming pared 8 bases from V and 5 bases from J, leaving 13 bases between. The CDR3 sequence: CASSLGEENIQYF. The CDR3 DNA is TGTGCCAGCTCTCTCGGGGAGGAAAACATTCAGTACTTC.

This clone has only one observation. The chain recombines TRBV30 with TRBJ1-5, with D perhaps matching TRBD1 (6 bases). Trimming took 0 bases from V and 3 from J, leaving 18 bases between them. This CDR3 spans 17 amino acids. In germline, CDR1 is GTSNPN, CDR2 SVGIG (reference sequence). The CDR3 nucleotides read TGTGCCTGGAGTGTAAGATCGACAGGCAGGGTCAATCAGCCCCAGCATTTT. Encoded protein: CAWSVRSTGRVNQPQHF.

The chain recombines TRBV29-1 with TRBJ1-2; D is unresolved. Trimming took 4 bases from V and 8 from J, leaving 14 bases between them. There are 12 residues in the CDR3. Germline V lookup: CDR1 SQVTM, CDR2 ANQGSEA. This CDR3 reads CSVVTSFLGYTF. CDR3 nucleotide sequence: TGCAGCGTTGTTACTTCCTTCCTAGGCTACACCTTC.

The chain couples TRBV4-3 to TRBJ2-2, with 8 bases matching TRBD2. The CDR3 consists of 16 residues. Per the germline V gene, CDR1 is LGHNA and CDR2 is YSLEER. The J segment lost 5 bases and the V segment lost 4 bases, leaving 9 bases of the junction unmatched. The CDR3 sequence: CASSLSGSWRTGELFF. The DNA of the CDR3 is TGCGCCAGCAGCCTGAGCGGGAGTTGGAGGACCGGGGAGCTGTTTTTT.

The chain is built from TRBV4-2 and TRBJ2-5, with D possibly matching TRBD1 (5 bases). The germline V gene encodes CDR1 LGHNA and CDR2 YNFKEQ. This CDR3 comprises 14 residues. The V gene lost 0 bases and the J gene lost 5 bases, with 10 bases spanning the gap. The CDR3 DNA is TGTGCCAGCAGCCAAGATTGGACATCCGAGACCCAGTACTTC. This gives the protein CASSQDWTSETQYF.

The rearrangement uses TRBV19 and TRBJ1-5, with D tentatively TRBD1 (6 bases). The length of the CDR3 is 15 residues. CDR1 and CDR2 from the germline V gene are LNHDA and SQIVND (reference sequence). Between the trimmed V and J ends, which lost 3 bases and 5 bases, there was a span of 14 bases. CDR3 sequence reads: CASSIFQGIDQPQHF. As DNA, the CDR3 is TGTGCCAGTAGTATTTTTCAGGGGATTGATCAGCCCCAGCATTTT.

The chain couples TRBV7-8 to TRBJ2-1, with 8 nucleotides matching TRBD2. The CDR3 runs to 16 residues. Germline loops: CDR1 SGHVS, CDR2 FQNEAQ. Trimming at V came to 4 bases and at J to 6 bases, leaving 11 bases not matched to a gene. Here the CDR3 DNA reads TGTGCCAGCAGCTACCTAACTAGCGGCAATTCCAATGAGCAGTTCTTC. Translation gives CASSYLTSGNSNEQFF.

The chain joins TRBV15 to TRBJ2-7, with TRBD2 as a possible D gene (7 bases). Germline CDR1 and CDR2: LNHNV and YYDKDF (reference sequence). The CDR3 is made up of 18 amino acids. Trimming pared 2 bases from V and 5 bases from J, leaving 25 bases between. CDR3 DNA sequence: TGTGCCACCAGCAGATCAGGGATACAGGGCCTCCGGGAGGACGAGCAGTACTTC. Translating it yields CATSRSGIQGLREDEQYF.

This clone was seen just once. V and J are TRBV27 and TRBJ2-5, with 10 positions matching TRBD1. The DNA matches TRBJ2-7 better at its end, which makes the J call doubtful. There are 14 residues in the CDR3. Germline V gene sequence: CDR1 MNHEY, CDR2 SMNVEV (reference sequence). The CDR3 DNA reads TGTGCCAGCAGAGACAGGGGGCCTAACGACGAGCAGTACTTC. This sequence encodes CASRDRGPNDEQYF.

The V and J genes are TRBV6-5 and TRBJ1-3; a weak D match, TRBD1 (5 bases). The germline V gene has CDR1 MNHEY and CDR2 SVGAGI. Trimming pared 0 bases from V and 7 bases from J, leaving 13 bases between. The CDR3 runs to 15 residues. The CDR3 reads CASSYSQGNTNTIYF. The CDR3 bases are TGTGCCAGCAGTTACTCTCAGGGCAATACGAACACCATATATTTT.

CDR3 residues: CASSSSTFHFSTDTQYF. CDR3 sequence (DNA): TGTGCCAGCAGTTCTAGTACTTTCCACTTTAGCACAGATACGCAGTATTTT. V and J are TRBV27 and TRBJ2-3; the D is unclear. This CDR3 spans 17 amino acids. Between the trimmed V and J ends, which lost 4 bases and 0 bases, there was a span of 17 bases. Per germline, CDR1 MNHEY and CDR2 SMNVEV (reference sequence).

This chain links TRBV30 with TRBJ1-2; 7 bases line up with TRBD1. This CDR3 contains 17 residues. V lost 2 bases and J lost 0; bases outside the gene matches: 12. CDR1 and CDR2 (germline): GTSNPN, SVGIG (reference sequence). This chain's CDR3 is CAWSRRRQGPANYGYTF. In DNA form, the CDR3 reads TGTGCCTGGAGTCGTAGAAGACAGGGCCCTGCTAACTATGGCTACACCTTC.

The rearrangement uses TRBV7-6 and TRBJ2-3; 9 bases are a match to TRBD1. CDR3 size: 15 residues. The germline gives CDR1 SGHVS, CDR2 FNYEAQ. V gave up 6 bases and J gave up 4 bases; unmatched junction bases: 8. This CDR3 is CASSWGQGSSDTQYF. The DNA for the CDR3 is TGTGCCAGCAGTTGGGGACAGGGCTCTTCAGATACGCAGTATTTT.

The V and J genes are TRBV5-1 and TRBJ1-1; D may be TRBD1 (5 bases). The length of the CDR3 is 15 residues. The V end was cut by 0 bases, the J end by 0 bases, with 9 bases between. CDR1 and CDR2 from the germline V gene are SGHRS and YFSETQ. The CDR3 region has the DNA TGCGCCAGCAGCTTGGCCGACAGCTTGAACACTGAAGCTTTCTTT. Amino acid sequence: CASSLADSLNTEAFF. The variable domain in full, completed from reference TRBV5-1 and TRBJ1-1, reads KAGVTQTPRYLIKTRGQQVTLSCSPISGHRSVSWYQQTPGQGLQFLFEYFSETQRNKGNFPGRFSGRQFSNSRSEMNVSTLELGDSALYLCASSLADSLNTEAFFGQGTRLTVV.

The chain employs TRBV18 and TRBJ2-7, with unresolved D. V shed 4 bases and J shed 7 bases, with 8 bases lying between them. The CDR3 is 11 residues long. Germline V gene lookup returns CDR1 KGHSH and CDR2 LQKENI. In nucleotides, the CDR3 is TGTGCCAGCTCACTCTCGGAAGAGCAGTACTTC. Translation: CASSLSEEQYF.

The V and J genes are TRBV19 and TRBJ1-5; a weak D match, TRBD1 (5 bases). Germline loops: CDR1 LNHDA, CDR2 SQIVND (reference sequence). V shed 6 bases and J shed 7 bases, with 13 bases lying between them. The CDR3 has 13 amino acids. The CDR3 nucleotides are TGTGCCAGTAGCTTGCAGGGCAGACAGCCCCAGCATTTT. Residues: CASSLQGRQPQHF.

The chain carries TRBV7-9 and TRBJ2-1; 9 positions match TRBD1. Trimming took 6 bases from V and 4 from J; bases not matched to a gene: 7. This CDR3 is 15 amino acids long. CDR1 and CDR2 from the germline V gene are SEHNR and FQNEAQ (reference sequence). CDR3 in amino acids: CASRKGQGLYNEQFF. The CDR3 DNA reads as TGTGCCAGCAGGAAGGGACAGGGCCTTTACAATGAGCAGTTCTTC.

Here the CDR3 reads CASSEGPTYGYTF. The DNA for the CDR3 is TGTGCCAGCAGTGAGGGGCCCACCTATGGCTACACCTTC. The V and J genes are TRBV6-6 and TRBJ1-2; a weak D match, TRBD1 (5 bases). CDR3 length: 13 residues. Germline assignment: CDR1 MNHNY and CDR2 SVGAGI (reference sequence). V was shortened by 5 bases and J by 4 bases, with 11 bases between the two germline ends.